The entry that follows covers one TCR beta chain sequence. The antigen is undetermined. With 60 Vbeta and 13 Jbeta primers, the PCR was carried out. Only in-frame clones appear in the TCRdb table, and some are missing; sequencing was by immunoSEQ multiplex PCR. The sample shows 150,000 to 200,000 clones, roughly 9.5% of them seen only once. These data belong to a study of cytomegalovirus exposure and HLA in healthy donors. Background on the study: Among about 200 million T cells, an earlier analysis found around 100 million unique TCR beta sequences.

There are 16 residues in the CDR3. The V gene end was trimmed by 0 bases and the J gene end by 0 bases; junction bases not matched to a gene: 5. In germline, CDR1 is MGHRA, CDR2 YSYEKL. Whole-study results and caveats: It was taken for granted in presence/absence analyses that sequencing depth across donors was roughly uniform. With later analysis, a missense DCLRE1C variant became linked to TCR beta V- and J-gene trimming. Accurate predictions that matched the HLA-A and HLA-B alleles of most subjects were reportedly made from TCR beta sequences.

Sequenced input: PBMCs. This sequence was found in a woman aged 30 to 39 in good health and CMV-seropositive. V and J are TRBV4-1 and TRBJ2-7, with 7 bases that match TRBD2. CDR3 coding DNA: TGCGCCAGCAGCCAAGAGATTAGCGGGTTCTCCTACGAGCAGTACTTC. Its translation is CASSQEISGFSYEQYF.